This T cell receptor beta chain appears in the sequencing data of a study of blood T cell repertoires in COVID-19. About the study: The study drew acute and convalescent COVID-19 samples from the United States, Italy and Spain. PBMCs, B-cell-depleted T cells, or T cells provided the cDNA or gDNA that made up the material.

In terms of age and location, participants ranged from about 18 to 95 years and lived in around 22 US areas. Germline assignment: CDR1 SGHNT and CDR2 YYREEE (reference sequence). CDR3 length: 14 residues. The V segment lost 1 base and the J segment 7 bases; nucleotides outside the gene matches: 5. Per the authors' pipeline: Estimated nucleated cell counts came from reference gene primer amplification. The method was immunoSEQ multiplex PCR; TCRdb's version includes in-frame clones alone and lacks a portion of them. The V and J calls and the clone size are those of that table, but D and trimming were determined from the DNA. The sample holds about 140,000 clones, roughly 86% seen once.

The V gene is TRBV5-4, the J gene TRBJ2-1; 7 bases line up with TRBD2. The sequenced material came from PBMCs or T cells enriched from blood (not recorded which). This TCR derives from a woman aged 45-60 years with acute COVID-19. DNA of the CDR3: TGTGCCAGCAGCTTGAGAAGCGGGAAGAATGAGCAGTTCTTC. It is translated as CASSLRSGKNEQFF.